One and the same sample provided the 28 T cell receptor beta chains below, sequenced in a study of T cells in Graves' hyperthyroidism and ophthalmopathy. Researchers took RNA transcripts and amplified the TCR beta CDR3 regions from them. When the TCR CDR3 underwent first-round RT-PCR, the HTBI primer set was used. TCRdb itself ran the multiplex PCR reads through MiXCR, one entry per CDR3 protein. Of around 600,000 distinct CDR3 sequences listed, approximately 42% were seen once; the top ten hold approximately 6.8%. Material for sequencing was peripheral blood or thyroid tissue (not recorded which). The receptor set was obtained from an adult man with Graves' disease, either hyperthyroidism or ophthalmopathy (not recorded which).

The chain joins TRBV19 to TRBJ1-2; maybe TRBD1 (5 bases). CDR1 is LNHDA and CDR2 is SQIVND in the germline V gene (reference sequence). The CDR3 totals 13 residues. V lost 6 bases and J 6 bases, leaving 14 bases between the germline ends. The CDR3 protein is CASSRYRDDGYTF. In nucleotides, the CDR3 is TGTGCCAGTAGCAGATACCGGGACGATGGCTACACCTTC.

The rearrangement links TRBV7-9 to TRBJ1-5; 8 bases map to TRBD1. V shed 5 bases, J shed 4 bases, and the junction held 4 bases outside the gene matches. The CDR3 is 14 amino acids. Germline V CDR1 and CDR2: SEHNR, FQNEAQ (reference sequence). This CDR3 reads CASSLRTGNQPQHF. Written as DNA, the CDR3 is TGTGCCAGCAGCCTAAGGACAGGGAATCAGCCCCAGCATTTT.

This clonotype has a handful of counts. Its ends do not fully match the called genes, so a read error is possible. The chain recombines TRBV10-3 with TRBJ2-7, with 9 bases aligning to TRBD2. Germline values: CDR1 ENHRY, CDR2 SYGVKD. There are 16 residues in the CDR3. The CDR3 region is CASSYSTSGLSYEQYF. The DNA for the CDR3 is TGTGCCAGCAGTTACTCGACTAGCGGTCTCTCCTACGAGCAGTACTTC.

The chain joins TRBV7-2 to TRBJ1-4; a weak D match, TRBD1 (6 bases). The V and J ends lost 7 bases and 7 bases respectively, with 25 bases between them. The germline V gene has CDR1 SGHTA and CDR2 FQGNSA. This CDR3 comprises 17 residues. The CDR3, as DNA: TGTGCCAGCACCCAGGGTTCCGGGGCCACAGGGACTGAAAAACTGTTTTTT. It encodes CASTQGSGATGTEKLFF.

The sample holds many counts of this clonotype. The rearrangement joins TRBV29-1 to TRBJ1-3; D possibly corresponds to TRBD1 (5 bases). V lost 3 bases, J lost 1 base, and 10 bases lay in between. The germline CDR1 and CDR2 sequences are SQVTM and ANQGSEA. The CDR3 runs to 14 residues. The CDR3 nucleotides are TGCAGCGTTGACCAGGGTTTATCTGGAAACACCATATATTTT. It encodes CSVDQGLSGNTIYF.

In this sample, this clonotype turned up a few times. The chain uses TRBV2 and TRBJ1-5, with D unresolved. Trimming took 5 bases from V and 0 from J, leaving 8 bases between them. In germline, CDR1 is SNHLY, CDR2 FYNNEI. This CDR3 comprises 14 residues. CDR3 residues: CASSRVHSNQPQHF. The CDR3 region has the DNA TGTGCCAGCAGTCGCGTCCATAGCAATCAGCCCCAGCATTTT. Complete variable domain (other parts from reference TRBV2 and TRBJ1-5): EPEVTQTPSHQVTQMGQEVILRCVPISNHLYFYWYRQILGQKVEFLVSFYNNEISEKSEIFDDQFSVERPDGSNFTLKIRSTKLEDSAMYFCASSRVHSNQPQHFGDGTRLSIL.

The gene calls are TRBV7-9 and TRBJ2-7; TRBD1 matches 8 bases. Trimming at V came to 7 bases and at J to 3 bases, leaving 11 bases not matched to a gene. CDR1 SEHNR and CDR2 FQNEAQ come from the germline V gene (reference sequence). The CDR3 runs 15 residues. Written as DNA, the CDR3 is TGTGCCAGCATCAGGACAGGGAGATCGAGCTACGAGCAGTACTTC. Translated: CASIRTGRSSYEQYF.

This clonotype was picked up many times. The V and J genes are TRBV7-2 and TRBJ2-7; no reliable D call. The CDR3 is 13 amino acids. Germline V lookup: CDR1 SGHTA, CDR2 FQGNSA. The ends were cut back, 5 bases at V and 7 bases at J, with 15 bases in the middle. CDR3 sequence reads: CASSQVPEGEQYF. CDR3 DNA sequence: TGTGCCAGCAGCCAAGTCCCTGAAGGGGAGCAGTACTTC.

This clonotype has at least ten counts. The chain carries TRBV13 and TRBJ1-5; D ambiguous. Trimming cost V 2 bases and J 2 bases, with 10 bases left between them. Germline V gene sequence: CDR1 PRHDT, CDR2 FYEKMQ (reference sequence). This CDR3 comprises 15 residues. CDR3 amino acids: CASSLRSAGNQPQHF. DNA of the CDR3: TGTGCCAGCAGCTTACGGTCCGCGGGCAATCAGCCCCAGCATTTT.

The CDR3 DNA reads as TGTGCCAGCATTGGACTGATAGGTCAGCCCCAGCATTTT. Translation: CASIGLIGQPQHF. The chain recombines TRBV10-3 with TRBJ1-5; D gene unclear. Trimming removed 10 bases at V and 6 bases at J, with 16 bases between. CDR3 size: 13 residues. CDR1 and CDR2 (germline): ENHRY, SYGVKD.

This clonotype was counted a few times. The V call is TRBV7-9, the J call TRBJ1-4; D is ambiguous. Trimming pared 5 bases from V and 4 bases from J, leaving 11 bases between. This CDR3 has 14 residues. CDR1 is SEHNR and CDR2 is FQNEAQ in the germline V gene (reference sequence). CDR3 in DNA: TGTGCCAGCAGCCGACGGCTAAATAATGAAAAACTGTTTTTT. As protein: CASSRRLNNEKLFF.

The CDR3 DNA reads TGCAGCGTTGGGAGCCCGGGGACAGGGGACTACGAGCAGTACTTC. This sequence encodes CSVGSPGTGDYEQYF. This chain connects TRBV29-1 to TRBJ2-7; 10 nucleotides line up with TRBD1. V lost 4 bases and J lost 3; bases outside the gene matches: 9. The CDR3 totals 15 residues. Germline values: CDR1 SQVTM, CDR2 ANQGSEA.

The chain uses TRBV2 and TRBJ1-6; D is unclear. The V and J ends lost 8 bases and 7 bases respectively, with 9 bases between them. In germline, CDR1 is SNHLY, CDR2 FYNNEI. This CDR3 is built from 12 residues. Here the CDR3 DNA reads TGTGCCAGCCTCACGCCCAATTCACCCCTCCACTTT. The encoded protein is CASLTPNSPLHF.

The V gene is TRBV7-8, the J gene TRBJ1-4; TRBD1 might be the D (6 bases). Germline CDR1 reads SGHVS; CDR2 reads FQNEAQ. There are 15 residues in the CDR3. With 4 bases removed from V and 8 bases from J, the gap between germline ends came to 17 bases. CDR3 amino acids: CASSSYREAEEKLFF. CDR3 coding DNA: TGTGCCAGCAGCTCCTACAGGGAGGCAGAAGAAAAACTGTTTTTT. Supplemented by reference TRBV7-8 and TRBJ1-4, the full variable domain reads GAGVSQSPRYKVAKRGQDVALRCDPISGHVSLFWYQQALGQGPEFLTYFQNEAQLDKSGLPSDRFFAERPEGSVSTLKIQRTQQEDSAVYLCASSSYREAEEKLFFGSGTQLSVL.

The chain uses TRBV11-2 and TRBJ1-1, with 9 bases matching TRBD1. There are 13 residues in the CDR3. J was trimmed by 10 bases and V by 4 bases; bases with no gene match: 7. Germline assignment: CDR1 SGHAT and CDR2 FQNNGV. DNA for the CDR3: TGTGCCAGCAGCTGGCCGGGACAGGGCGCAGCTTTCTTT. It specifies CASSWPGQGAAFF.

This clonotype was recorded at least ten times. This chain connects TRBV7-3 to TRBJ2-5, with D possibly TRBD1 on 5 matching bases. Germline CDR1 and CDR2: SGHTA and FQGTGA. Trimming removed 5 bases from V and 2 bases from J, with 12 bases in between. The CDR3 is 14 amino acids. The CDR3 region has the DNA TGTGCCAGCAGCCCGCAGGGTCGGCAAGAGACCCAGTACTTC. This codes for CASSPQGRQETQYF.

V is TRBV7-9 and J is TRBJ1-1; 10 nucleotides line up with TRBD1. The CDR3 spans 15 residues. Germline lookup yields CDR1 SEHNR and CDR2 FQNEAQ (reference sequence). With V trimmed by 6 bases and J by 0 bases, 4 bases remained unmatched. As DNA, the CDR3 is TGTGCCAGCAGGGACGACAGGGGGCTGAACACTGAAGCTTTCTTT. As protein: CASRDDRGLNTEAFF.

The chain links TRBV25-1 to TRBJ1-6; no definite D call. CDR3 length equals 13 residues. The germline gives CDR1 MGHDK, CDR2 SYGVNS. Trimming cost V 6 bases and J 9 bases, with 12 bases left between them. Here the CDR3 reads CASSPAPSSPLHF. The CDR3 DNA follows: TGTGCCAGCAGCCCGGCCCCGAGTTCACCCCTCCACTTT.

This clonotype has at least ten counts. The V and J genes are TRBV12-3 or TRBV12-4 and TRBJ2-5; TRBD1 agrees at 8 bases. The CDR3 runs 12 residues. The trim removed 6 bases at V and 7 bases at J, leaving 4 bases unmatched. DNA of the CDR3: TGTGCCAGCAGCCGGACAGGGAGGACCCAGTACTTC. It is translated as CASSRTGRTQYF.

This clonotype was seen repeatedly, ten times or more. In DNA, the CDR3 is TGTGCCAGCAGCTTAGACCAGGGCTCCTACGAGCAGTACTTC. It is translated as CASSLDQGSYEQYF. J is TRBJ2-7 and V is TRBV7-8; a weak D match, TRBD1 (5 bases). V lost 1 base, J lost 0 bases, and 7 bases lay in between. Germline V gene lookup returns CDR1 SGHVS and CDR2 FQNEAQ. The CDR3 covers 14 residues.

The sample holds a few counts of this clonotype. This may come from a read error, since a much larger clone is one base off. The CDR3 DNA sequence: TGTGCCAGCAGCCAAAACAGGGACACTGAAGCTTTCTTT. Translating it yields CASSQNRDTEAFF. The chain is built from TRBV16 and TRBJ1-1, with a tentative D call TRBD1 (6 bases). The CDR3 runs 13 residues. Germline CDR1 and CDR2: KGHSY and FQNENV. The V end lost 2 bases, the J end lost 3 bases, and 7 bases lay between the germline ends.

In regard to this clonotype: A much more abundant neighbour one base away suggests this may be a read error. The V call is TRBV15, the J call TRBJ2-7; possibly TRBD2 for D (7 bases). This CDR3 region has 16 residues. Germline lookup yields CDR1 LNHNV and CDR2 YYDKDF (reference sequence). CDR3 sequence: CATSRDQGGGSYGQYF. The CDR3, as DNA: TGTGCCACCAGCAGAGATCAGGGCGGGGGCTCCTACGGGCAGTACTTC.

This clonotype occurred many times. J is TRBJ1-1 and V is TRBV7-9; D not certain. Germline V CDR1 and CDR2: SEHNR, FQNEAQ (reference sequence). The V end was cut by 1 base, the J end by 5 bases, with 5 bases between. CDR3 size: 12 residues. The CDR3, as DNA: TGTGCCAGCAGCTTAGTGCAGACTGAAGCTTTCTTT. Protein product: CASSLVQTEAFF. The complete variable domain, with remaining parts taken from reference TRBV7-9 and TRBJ1-1, reads DTGVSQNPRHKITKRGQNVTFRCDPISEHNRLYWYRQTLGQGPEFLTYFQNEAQLEKSRLLSDRFSAERPKGSFSTLEIQRTEQGDSAMYLCASSLVQTEAFFGQGTRLTVV.

In its sample, this clonotype was seen a few times. The V call is TRBV10-3, the J call TRBJ2-7, with 9 bases lining up with TRBD2. V lost 10 bases and J lost 6; bases outside the gene matches: 19. Germline CDR1 is ENHRY and CDR2 is SYGVKD. The CDR3 sequence is 16 residues long. The CDR3 DNA is TGTGCCAGCAGACCTCTAGCGGGAACAACAAAAGCCGAGCAGTACTTC. Translating it yields CASRPLAGTTKAEQYF.

The chain recombines TRBV20-1 with TRBJ1-6; 7 bases align to TRBD1. Germline V CDR1 and CDR2: DFQATT, SNEGSKA (reference sequence). There are 16 residues in the CDR3. V was pared by 0 bases and J by 6 bases, with 8 bases of the junction left unmatched. The chain's CDR3 is CSARDAKGAANSPLHF. The CDR3, as DNA: TGCAGTGCTAGAGATGCCAAGGGGGCCGCTAATTCACCCCTCCACTTT.

The V gene is TRBV19, the J gene TRBJ2-7, with TRBD2 matching over 11 bases. The CDR3 runs to 21 residues. The V gene's germline CDR1 is LNHDA and CDR2 SQIVND (reference sequence). Trimming removed 0 bases from V and 0 bases from J; junction bases left unmatched: 16. The CDR3 DNA sequence: TGTGCCAGTAGTATAGATCCCAACCGTACTAGCGGGAGCCCAAGCTCCTACGAGCAGTACTTC. This translates into CASSIDPNRTSGSPSSYEQYF. Full variable domain (outside the CDR3, taken from reference TRBV19 and TRBJ2-7): DGGITQSPKYLFRKEGQNVTLSCEQNLNHDAMYWYRQDPGQGLRLIYYSQIVNDFQKGDIAEGYSVSREKKESFPLTVTSAQKNPTAFYLCASSIDPNRTSGSPSSYEQYFGPGTRLTVT.

This clonotype was found once. One base away lies a much larger clone, so this may be a sequencing read error. The chain is built from TRBV9 and TRBJ2-5; the match to TRBD1 covers 9 bases. The end of the DNA fits TRBJ2-7 better, so the J call may be wrong. The length of the CDR3 is 14 residues. Germline CDR1 and CDR2: SGDLS and YYNGEE. This chain's CDR3 is CASSVEQGAGEQYF. The CDR3 DNA follows: TGTGCCAGCAGCGTTGAACAGGGGGCGGGCGAGCAGTACTTC.

Worth noting for this clonotype: This may be a read error: a much more frequent sequence differs by one nucleotide. The chain joins TRBV10-3 to TRBJ2-2, with D possibly matching TRBD2 (6 bases). The V and J ends lost 10 bases and 4 bases respectively, with 13 bases between them. The CDR3 covers 13 residues. Germline CDR1 ENHRY, CDR2 SYGVKD. This chain's CDR3 is CATKGLTTGELFF. The CDR3 DNA follows: TGTGCCACCAAGGGACTCACCACCGGGGAGCTGTTTTTT.